The entry below describes one T cell receptor (beta chain). Its antigen is unidentified. These data come from a study of beta chain features in type 1 diabetes. Turning to the study itself: Healthy donors and patients had similar age, gender and cell yields. Study-wide results and caveats: All four CD4+ subsets of Type 1 diabetes patients contained TCRB CDR3s that were moderately but significantly shorter.

The investigators reverse transcribed all of the isolated RNA, so they sequenced expressed TCRB transcripts. Sequencing used immunoSEQ multiplex PCR; TCRdb keeps in-frame clones, though not all of them. The table has fewer than 110,000 clones, 28% seen once. The germline V gene has CDR1 MDHEN and CDR2 SYDVKM. The CDR3 is 14 amino acids. V was shortened by 3 bases and J by 1 base, with 9 bases between the two germline ends. Each of the CD4+ naive, central memory, regulatory and stem cell-like memory populations was sorted via CD45RO/CCR7/CD25/CD127/CD95/CD27. This TCR was sampled from a woman younger than 35 with type 1 diabetes. The V call is TRBV28, the J call TRBJ2-5; D remains unclear. Input material: central memory CD4+ T cells from blood. As DNA, the CDR3 is TGTGCCAGCAGTTTTGGCGGCGGCCAAGAGACCCAGTACTTC. Its protein product is CASSFGGGQETQYF.